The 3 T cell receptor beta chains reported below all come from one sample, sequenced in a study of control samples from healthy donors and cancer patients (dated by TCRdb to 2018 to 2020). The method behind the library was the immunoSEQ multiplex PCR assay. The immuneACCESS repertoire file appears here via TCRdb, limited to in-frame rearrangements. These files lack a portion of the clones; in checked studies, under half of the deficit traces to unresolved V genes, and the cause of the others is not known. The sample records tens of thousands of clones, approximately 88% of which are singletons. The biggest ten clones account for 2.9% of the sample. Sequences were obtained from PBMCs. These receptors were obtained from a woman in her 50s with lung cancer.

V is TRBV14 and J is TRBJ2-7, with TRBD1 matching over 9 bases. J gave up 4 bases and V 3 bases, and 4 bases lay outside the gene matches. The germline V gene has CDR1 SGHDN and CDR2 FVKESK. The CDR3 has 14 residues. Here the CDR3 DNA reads TGTGCCAGCAGCCAGGGACAGGGTCGGTACGAGCAGTACTTC. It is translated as CASSQGQGRYEQYF. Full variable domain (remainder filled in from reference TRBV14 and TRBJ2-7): EAGVTQFPSHSVIEKGQTVTLRCDPISGHDNLYWYRRVMGKEIKFLLHFVKESKQDESGMPNNRFLAERTGGTYSTLKVQPAELEDSGVYFCASSQGQGRYEQYFGPGTRLTVT.

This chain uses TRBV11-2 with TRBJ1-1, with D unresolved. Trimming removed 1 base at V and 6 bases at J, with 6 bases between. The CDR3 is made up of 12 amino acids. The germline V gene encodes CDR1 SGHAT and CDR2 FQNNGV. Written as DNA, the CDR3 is TGTGCCAGCAGCTTAGTCGTTGCTGAAGCTTTCTTT. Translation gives CASSLVVAEAFF.

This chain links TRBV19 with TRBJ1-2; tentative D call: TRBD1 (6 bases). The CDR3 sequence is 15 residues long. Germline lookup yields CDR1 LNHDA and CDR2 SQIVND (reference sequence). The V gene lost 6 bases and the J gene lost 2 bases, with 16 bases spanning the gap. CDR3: CASRERGVMNYGYTF. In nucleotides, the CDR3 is TGTGCCAGTAGAGAAAGGGGGGTCATGAACTATGGCTACACCTTC. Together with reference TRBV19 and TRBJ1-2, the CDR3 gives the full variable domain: DGGITQSPKYLFRKEGQNVTLSCEQNLNHDAMYWYRQDPGQGLRLIYYSQIVNDFQKGDIAEGYSVSREKKESFPLTVTSAQKNPTAFYLCASRERGVMNYGYTFGSGTRLTVV.